These 2 T cell receptor beta chains originate from one sample sequenced in a study of cytomegalovirus exposure and HLA in healthy donors. A multiplex PCR was run with 60 Vbeta primers and 13 Jbeta primers. Clones were read by immunoSEQ multiplex PCR, and TCRdb kept only the in-frame ones, dropping some. The repertoire holds approximately 100,000 clones, with around 77% as singletons. Sequencing was performed on PBMCs. The origin of the receptors is a man between 40 and 49 years old in good health and CMV-seropositive.

CDR3 nucleotides: TGTGCCAGCAGTAACCCCCCCCCGCTACAGGGAGAGGCTTTCTTT. Its translation: CASSNPPPLQGEAFF. V is TRBV6-5 and J is TRBJ1-1; tentatively, D is TRBD1 (6 bases). Germline values: CDR1 MNHEY, CDR2 SVGAGI. Deletions cut 5 bases from V and 11 bases from J, with 24 bases between. This CDR3 is 15 amino acids long.

This chain links TRBV2 with TRBJ1-6; D may be TRBD1 (6 bases). Germline CDR1 SNHLY, CDR2 FYNNEI. V was pared by 5 bases and J by 4 bases, with 9 bases between. The CDR3 has 14 residues. CDR3 nucleotides: TGTGCCAGCAGTCCGGACAGATATAATTCACCCCTCCACTTT. Translated, it gives CASSPDRYNSPLHF.